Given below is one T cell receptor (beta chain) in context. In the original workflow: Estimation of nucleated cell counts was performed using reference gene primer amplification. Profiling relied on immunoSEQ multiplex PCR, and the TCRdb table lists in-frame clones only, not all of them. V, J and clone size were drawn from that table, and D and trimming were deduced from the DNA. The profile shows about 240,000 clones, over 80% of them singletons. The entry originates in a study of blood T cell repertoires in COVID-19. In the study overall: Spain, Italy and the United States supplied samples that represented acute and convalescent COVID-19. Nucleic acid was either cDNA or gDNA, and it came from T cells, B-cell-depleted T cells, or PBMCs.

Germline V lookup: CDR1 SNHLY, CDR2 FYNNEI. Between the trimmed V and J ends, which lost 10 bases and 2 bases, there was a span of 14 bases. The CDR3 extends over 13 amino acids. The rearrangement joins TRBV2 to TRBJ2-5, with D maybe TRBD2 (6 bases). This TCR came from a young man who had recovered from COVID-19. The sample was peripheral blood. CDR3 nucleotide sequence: TGTGCCACAGACCTAGCGACGCAAGAGACCCAGTACTTC. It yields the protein CATDLATQETQYF.